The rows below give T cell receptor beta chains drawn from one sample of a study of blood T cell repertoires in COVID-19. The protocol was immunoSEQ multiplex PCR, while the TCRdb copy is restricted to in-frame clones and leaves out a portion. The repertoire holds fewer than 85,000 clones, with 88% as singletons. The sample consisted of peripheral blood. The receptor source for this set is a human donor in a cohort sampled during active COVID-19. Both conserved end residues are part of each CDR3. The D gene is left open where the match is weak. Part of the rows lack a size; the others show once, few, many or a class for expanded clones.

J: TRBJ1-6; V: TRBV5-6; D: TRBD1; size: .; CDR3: CASSATGGVSPLHF; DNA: TGTGCCAGCAGCGCGACAGGGGGCGTTTCACCCCTCCACTTT
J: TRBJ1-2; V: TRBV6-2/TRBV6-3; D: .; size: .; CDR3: CASSYRGPLRGYTF; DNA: TGTGCCAGCAGTTACAGGGGTCCCCTCCGAGGCTACACCTTC
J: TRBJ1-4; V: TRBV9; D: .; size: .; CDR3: CASSADSGWNEKLFF; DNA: TGTGCCAGCAGCGCGGACAGTGGATGGAATGAAAAACTGTTTTTT
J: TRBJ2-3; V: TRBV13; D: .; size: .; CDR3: CASSLAGATDTQYF; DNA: TGTGCCAGCAGCTTAGCTGGGGCCACAGATACGCAGTATTTT
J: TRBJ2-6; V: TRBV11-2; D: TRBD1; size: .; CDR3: CASSLWTGSGANVLTF; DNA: TGTGCCAGCAGCTTATGGACAGGCTCTGGGGCCAACGTCCTGACTTTC
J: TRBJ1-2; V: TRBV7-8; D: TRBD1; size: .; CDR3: CASSSDRQGYYGYTF; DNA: TGTGCCAGCAGCTCGGACAGACAGGGATATTATGGCTACACCTTC
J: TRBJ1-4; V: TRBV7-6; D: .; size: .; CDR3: CASSLGRTEGEKLFF; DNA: TGTGCCAGCAGCTTGGGTAGAACAGAGGGTGAAAAACTGTTTTTT
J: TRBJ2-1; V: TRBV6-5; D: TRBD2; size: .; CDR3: CASSPSGSRSHEQFF; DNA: TGTGCCAGCAGTCCTAGCGGGAGCCGAAGCCATGAGCAGTTCTTC
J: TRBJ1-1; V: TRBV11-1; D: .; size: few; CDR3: CASSSRQDITEAFF; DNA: TGTGCCAGCAGCTCCCGACAGGATATCACCGAAGCTTTCTTT
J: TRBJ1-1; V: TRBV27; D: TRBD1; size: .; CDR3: CASRRGDRGNTEAFF; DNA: TGTGCCAGCAGACGCGGCGACAGGGGAAACACTGAAGCTTTCTTT
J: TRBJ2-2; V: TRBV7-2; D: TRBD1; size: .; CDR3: CASSTVGQGVSGELFF; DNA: TGTGCCAGCAGTACCGTCGGACAGGGTGTTTCCGGGGAGCTGTTTTTT
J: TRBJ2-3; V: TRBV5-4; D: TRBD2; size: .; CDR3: CASSLAGGTPDTQYF; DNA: TGTGCCAGCAGCTTGGCCGGGGGGACCCCAGATACGCAGTATTTT
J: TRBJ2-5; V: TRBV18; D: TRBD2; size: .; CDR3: CASSPLRTSGRGAIETQYF; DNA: TGTGCCAGCTCACCACTCCGGACTAGCGGAAGGGGGGCCATAGAGACCCAGTACTTC
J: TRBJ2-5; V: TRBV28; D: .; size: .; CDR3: CASSLARLRKETQYF; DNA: TGTGCCAGCAGTTTAGCTCGACTACGGAAAGAGACCCAGTACTTC